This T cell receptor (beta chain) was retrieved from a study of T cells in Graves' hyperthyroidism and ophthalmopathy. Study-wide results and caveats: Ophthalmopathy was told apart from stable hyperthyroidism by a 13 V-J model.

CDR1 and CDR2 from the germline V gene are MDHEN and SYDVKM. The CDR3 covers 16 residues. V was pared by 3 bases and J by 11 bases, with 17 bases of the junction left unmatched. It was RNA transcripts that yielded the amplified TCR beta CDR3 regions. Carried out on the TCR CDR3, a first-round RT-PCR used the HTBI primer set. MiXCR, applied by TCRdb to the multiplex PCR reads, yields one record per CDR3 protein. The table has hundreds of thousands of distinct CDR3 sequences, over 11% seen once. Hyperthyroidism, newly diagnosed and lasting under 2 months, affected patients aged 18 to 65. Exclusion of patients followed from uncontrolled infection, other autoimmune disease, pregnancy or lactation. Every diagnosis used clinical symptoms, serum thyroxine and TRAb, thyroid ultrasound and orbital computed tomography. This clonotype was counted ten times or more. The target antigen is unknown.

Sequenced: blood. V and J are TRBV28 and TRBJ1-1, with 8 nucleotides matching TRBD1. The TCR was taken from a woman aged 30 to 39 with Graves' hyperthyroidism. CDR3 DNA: TGTGCCAGCAGTTTTCGAAGCTCAATCAGGGGGCTAGGCGCTTTCTTT. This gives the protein CASSFRSSIRGLGAFF.